This TCR beta chain was identified in a study of early T cells in non-severe SARS-CoV-2 infection. Overall study context: Sequenced material consisted of bulk RNA (from unsorted whole blood), and chains were unpaired.

cDNA molecules, individually, were tagged with unique molecular identifiers. TCRdb re-called the 5' RACE reads through MiXCR, storing one row per CDR3 protein. The sample gives about 50,000 distinct CDR3 sequences, about a tenth of which show up once; about 15% is in the top ten. This clonotype was picked up a small number of times. Its antigen is unidentified. CDR3 length equals 18 residues. The germline V and J ends were trimmed by 4 bases and 3 bases, with 25 bases remaining between them. Germline assignment: CDR1 MDHEN and CDR2 SYDVKM. Whole-study results and caveats: Matching against VDJdb likely underestimated virus-specific expansions, favoring anti-spike CD8.

The clonotype originates from an adult who was a healthcare worker with PCR-confirmed SARS-CoV-2 infection or an uninfected control (not recorded which). Material for sequencing was whole blood. The V call is TRBV28, the J call TRBJ2-7, with D hard to call. Written as DNA, the CDR3 is TGTGCCAGCAGTTCCAGCCGGAAGCCAAACACGATGAGCTACGAGCAGTACTTC. Encoded protein: CASSSSRKPNTMSYEQYF.